This T cell receptor (beta chain) was identified during a study of long-term antiretroviral therapy in people with HIV. The germline V and J ends were trimmed by 5 bases and 1 base, with 6 bases remaining between them. CDR1 and CDR2 (germline): MNHEY, SVGAGI. CDR3 length: 13 residues. They ran version v3.0 of the immunoSEQ assay at survey level. Sequencing was performed with immunoSEQ multiplex PCR; in TCRdb, only in-frame clones are kept and a portion is missing. The sample consists of 30,000 to 35,000 clones, 80% to 90% of them appearing once. The J gene is TRBJ1-5, the V gene TRBV6-5; D is undetermined. This receptor was obtained from a man aged 18 to 35 with HIV. The specimen comprised unsorted PBMCs, sampled 0.8 years before starting antiretroviral therapy. The CDR3 reads CASSRRSNQPQHF. The CDR3 coding sequence is TGTGCCAGCAGTCGACGGAGCAATCAGCCCCAGCATTTT.